These 5 T cell receptor beta chains share one sample of origin, sequenced in a study of cytomegalovirus exposure and HLA in healthy donors. PCR primers comprised 60 Vbeta and 13 Jbeta primers. Data came from immunoSEQ multiplex PCR; TCRdb stores just in-frame clones and leaves some out. The table includes about 170,000 clones, roughly two thirds detected once. Sequenced sample: PBMCs. The receptor set was obtained from a woman younger than 30 in good health and CMV-seropositive.

This clone came up a few times. The V gene is TRBV7-9, the J gene TRBJ2-3; 14 bases match TRBD2. With V trimmed by 4 bases and J by 5 bases, 14 bases remained unmatched. CDR1 is SEHNR and CDR2 is FQNEAQ in the germline V gene (reference sequence). CDR3 length: 19 residues. In DNA, the CDR3 is TGTGCCAGCAGCTCACGACTAGCGGGGGGGCGTGTGTCATTAGATACGCAGTATTTT. Its protein product is CASSSRLAGGRVSLDTQYF.

The CDR3: CAISDEVFTDTQYF. In DNA form, the CDR3 reads TGTGCCATCAGTGATGAGGTGTTCACGGATACGCAGTATTTT. The rearrangement uses TRBV10-3 and TRBJ2-3; D is undetermined. The CDR3 totals 14 residues. Germline loops: CDR1 ENHRY, CDR2 SYGVKD. Trimming took off 3 bases at V and 6 bases at J, with 13 bases between the two ends.

This chain uses TRBV9 with TRBJ2-5, with 7 bases identical to TRBD1. The J call is uncertain, as TRBJ2-7 better fits the DNA end. The CDR3 totals 14 residues. In germline, CDR1 is SGDLS, CDR2 YYNGEE. As DNA, the CDR3 is TGTGCCAGCAGCGTGAGGGACAGACCCTACGAGCAGTACTTC. This sequence encodes CASSVRDRPYEQYF.

The genes are TRBV7-2 and TRBJ2-5; TRBD2 aligns across 10 bases. The junction had 7 bases not matched to a gene; V was cut back by 5 bases and J by 4 bases. CDR3 length: 15 residues. The germline V gene encodes CDR1 SGHTA and CDR2 FQGNSA. This CDR3 reads CASSQNSGGLETQYF. As DNA, the CDR3 is TGTGCCAGCAGCCAAAATAGCGGGGGGTTAGAGACCCAGTACTTC.

The V and J genes are TRBV19 and TRBJ2-7, with TRBD1 matching over 7 bases. The CDR3 sequence is 14 residues long. The V segment lost 1 base and the J segment 2 bases; nucleotides outside the gene matches: 2. Germline CDR1 and CDR2: LNHDA and SQIVND (reference sequence). In DNA form, the CDR3 reads TGTGCCAGTAGTATAGGGACAGGAGCCTACGAGCAGTACTTC. It encodes CASSIGTGAYEQYF. The variable domain in full, completed from reference TRBV19 and TRBJ2-7, reads DGGITQSPKYLFRKEGQNVTLSCEQNLNHDAMYWYRQDPGQGLRLIYYSQIVNDFQKGDIAEGYSVSREKKESFPLTVTSAQKNPTAFYLCASSIGTGAYEQYFGPGTRLTVT.